These 9 T cell receptor beta chains came from one sample sequenced in a study of T cell clonality in common variable immunodeficiency. Study-level points and caveats: Reportedly, TCR beta sequences from common variable immunodeficiency showed fewer deletions and N-nucleotide insertions.

Profiling relied on immunoSEQ multiplex PCR, and the TCRdb table lists in-frame clones only, not all of them. The record shows 23,000 or so clones for this sample, with no singletons present. Their target antigens are unknown. Sequencing was carried out using peripheral blood mononuclear cells. The receptors were gathered from a human donor with common variable immunodeficiency.

This clone was observed many times. The sequence runs out 3 residues before the end of the CDR3; the remainder is reconstructed from the germline J gene. The genes are TRBV20-1 and TRBJ1-4; 10 bases map to TRBD1. The trim removed 5 bases at V and 10 bases at J, leaving 7 bases unmatched. The CDR3 has 13 residues. Germline V gene sequence: CDR1 DFQATT, CDR2 SNEGSKA (reference sequence). CDR3 DNA (partial): TGCAGTGCTTCGACAGGGGGCATGGGAAAA. Amino acid sequence: CSASTGGMGK. The full CDR3 reads CSASTGGMGKLFF.

With regard to this clone: The CDR3 end lies 3 residues beyond the end of the read and is filled in from the germline J gene. The chain joins TRBV2 to TRBJ1-4, with 9 bases aligning to TRBD1. V was clipped by 7 bases and J by 6 bases; unmatched bases: 9. Germline CDR1 is SNHLY and CDR2 is FYNNEI. The CDR3 spans 15 residues. CDR3 bases read: TGTGCCAGCAACCTGAGGGGACAGGGAGATGAAAAA. This gives the protein CASNLRGQGDEK. The full CDR3 is CASNLRGQGDEKLFF.

In its sample, this clone was seen many times. The observed sequence ends 3 residues before the CDR3 terminus, with the missing tail filled in from the germline J gene. The chain carries TRBV5-1 and TRBJ2-5; 10 bases fit TRBD2. This CDR3 contains 14 residues. Trimming took 2 bases from V and 5 from J; bases not matched to a gene: 3. Per germline, CDR1 SGHRS and CDR2 YFSETQ. The sequenced part of the CDR3 DNA is TGCGCCAGCAGCTTAGCGGGGGGGCCTGAGACC. This encodes CASSLAGGPET. The entire CDR3 reads CASSLAGGPETQYF.

This clone was found many times. The read gets to within 3 residues of the CDR3 end, and the germline J gene fills in the rest. The J gene is TRBJ2-7, the V gene TRBV18; D remains ambiguous. The V gene lost 1 base and the J gene lost 4 bases, with 11 bases spanning the gap. The CDR3 contains 14 residues. Germline-derived CDR1 and CDR2 are KGHSH and LQKENI. CDR3 DNA (partial): TGTGCCAGCTCACCACAGTCCAGGCCGTACGAG. This gives the protein CASSPQSRPYE. The entire CDR3 protein reads CASSPQSRPYEQYF.

This clone occurred a few times. The read halts 3 residues ahead of the CDR3 end, with the missing end drawn from the germline J gene. V is TRBV7-8 and J is TRBJ2-7, with 9 bases lining up with TRBD2. Losses at the gene ends were 3 bases for V and 6 bases for J; bases not matched to a gene: 6. CDR3 length: 14 residues. Per germline, CDR1 SGHVS and CDR2 FQNEAQ. Incomplete CDR3 DNA: TGTGCCAGCAGCTTGGGACTAGCTGTAATCGAG. As protein: CASSLGLAVIE. The CDR3 reads in full as CASSLGLAVIEQYF. Using reference TRBV7-8 and TRBJ2-7 for the parts outside the CDR3, the full variable domain is GAGVSQSPRYKVAKRGQDVALRCDPISGHVSLFWYQQALGQGPEFLTYFQNEAQLDKSGLPSDRFFAERPEGSVSTLKIQRTQQEDSAVYLCASSLGLAVIEQYFGPGTRLTVT.

This clone was seen more than once but under ten times. The read gets to within 3 residues of the CDR3 end, and the germline J gene fills in the rest. The V and J genes are TRBV11-1 and TRBJ2-7, with a possible D match to TRBD2 (5 bases). The CDR3 has 13 amino acids. V lost 1 base, J lost 6 bases, and 10 bases lay in between. CDR1 and CDR2 (germline): SGHAT, FQDESV (reference sequence). Here the CDR3 reads CASSLDDYIEQYF. The CDR3 bases that were read are TGTGCCAGCAGCTTAGACGACTACATCGAG.

To note about this clone: The CDR3 goes on 3 residues after the read ends, and that part is filled in from the germline J gene. The chain recombines TRBV20-1 with TRBJ2-7; 13 bases line up with TRBD2. J gave up 6 bases and V 0 bases, and 5 bases lay outside the gene matches. This CDR3 is 15 amino acids long. Germline V lookup: CDR1 DFQATT, CDR2 SNEGSKA (reference sequence). Partial CDR3 DNA: TGCAGTGCTAGAGATCTGACTAGCGGGAGGAGCGAG. It encodes CSARDLTSGRSE. The entire CDR3 is CSARDLTSGRSEQYF.

This clone occurred a few times. The sequenced fragment ends 3 residues before the CDR3 boundary, so the rest is inferred from the germline J gene. The J gene is TRBJ2-2, the V gene TRBV11-1; D may be TRBD1 (7 bases). Trimming took off 5 bases at V and 3 bases at J, with 13 bases between the two ends. Germline loops: CDR1 SGHAT, CDR2 FQDESV (reference sequence). This CDR3 contains 15 residues. CDR3: CASSPTGTYTGELFF. Partial CDR3 DNA: TGTGCCAGCAGCCCGACAGGGACTTACACCGGGGAG.

This clone has just a few counts. From the germline J gene comes the end of the CDR3, since the read stops 3 residues before it. The chain uses TRBV30 and TRBJ1-4; the D is unclear. With 0 bases removed from V and 5 bases from J, the gap between germline ends came to 4 bases. In germline, CDR1 is GTSNPN, CDR2 SVGIG (reference sequence). The CDR3 is 12 amino acids. The sequenced CDR3 bases are TGTGCCTGGAGTGTACAGAATGAAAAA. It yields the protein CAWSVQNEK. The whole CDR3 sequence reads CAWSVQNEKLFF.